This T cell receptor beta chain originates from a study of T cell responses to AZD1222 COVID-19 vaccine (dated by TCRdb to the early 2020s). Broadly, across the study: AZD1222 recipients whose second dose came at about 4 weeks and those whose second dose came at about 12 weeks were combined into one group, since spike-specific TCR depth and breadth did not differ between the two schedules. A total of just over 230 trial participants underwent TCR sequencing, of whom around 200 received two doses of AZD1222 and about 26 received two doses of the MenACWY control vaccine. Trial participants were enrolled into age subgroups of 18-55, 56-69 and 70-plus years, which contained roughly 140, 27 and 60 TCR-sequenced participants, respectively.

The CDR3 regions of human TCRbeta chains were analyzed by immunosequencing. As for how the authors treated the data: TCRs in the repertoires were compared against a reference library of SARS-CoV-2-specific TCRs that had been generated with the MIRA antigen-specificity platform. Breadth was defined as the fraction of unique TCRs that were SARS-CoV-2-associated, and depth was defined as the fraction of total T cells that were SARS-CoV-2-associated. Each spike-specific TCR was assigned to its reactive spike region and to a CD4 or CD8 class using the MIRA data. Log10-transformed breadth and depth values were compared by one-way ANOVA with Sidak's multiple comparisons tests. Drawn from immuneACCESS, this table holds only the in-frame rearrangements with V and J called that TCRdb kept. Clones are partly lost; checked studies trace under half to an unresolved V gene and leave the rest unexplained. The DNA was the basis for D and trimming; V, J and clone size are from that table. The sample table shows approximately 140,000 clones, and 91% are seen once. The top ten hold roughly 3.1% of the sample.

Beyond this particular receptor, the publication reports: In the small 56-69-year group, the increase in depth fell short of significance, most likely because of low power. Most participants were white British and females outnumbered males, and the authors suggested that clonal diversity may have been underestimated. No day 14 peak-response samples were available, so repertoires were characterized only after the peak T cell response. Nearly half of unique spike-specific TCRs reportedly recognized epitopes outside regions mutated in the B.1.351 and B.1.1.7 variants. After two AZD1222 doses, both the breadth and the depth of spike-specific TCRs were significantly higher than at day 0 and than in MenACWY recipients. The vaccine-associated CD4 TCRs covered the entire spike protein, and the dominant responses fell in regions 160-218 and 743-854. Conclusions about previously exposed vaccinees are limited because only a handful of AZD1222 recipients were SARS-CoV-2 seropositive at baseline.

According to the study, the label for this sample's time point signals: baseline before first vaccination. Vaccinee samples were obtained from the UK trials COV001 and COV002, which included a single-blind randomized controlled phase 2/3 trial of AZD1222 (ChAdOx1 nCoV-19) in healthy adults. For TCRbeta chain sequencing, PBMC samples were collected from trial participants at day 0 and at day 28 after the second dose. About this clone itself: This clone's antigen is unknown. Base-call qualities are not available, and no considerably larger clone is one nucleotide away.

V is cut by 2 bases and J by 0 bases, and the space between the germline ends is 7 bases. Via the germline V gene, CDR1 is SGHTA and CDR2 FQGTGA. The CDR3 starts with the cysteine, ends with the phenylalanine, and has 15 residues. The only DNA kept is the CDR3, 45 bases in frame from the first base. Sequences were derived from peripheral blood, sampled on day 0 of AZD1222 vaccination. The sequence is built from TRBV7-3 and TRBJ2-2; the D gene cannot be resolved reliably. The receptor was derived from an adult in good health. The DNA sequence follows: TGTGCCAGCAGCTTATACGGAGCGAACACCGGGGAGCTGTTTTTT. Its protein product is CASSLYGANTGELFF.